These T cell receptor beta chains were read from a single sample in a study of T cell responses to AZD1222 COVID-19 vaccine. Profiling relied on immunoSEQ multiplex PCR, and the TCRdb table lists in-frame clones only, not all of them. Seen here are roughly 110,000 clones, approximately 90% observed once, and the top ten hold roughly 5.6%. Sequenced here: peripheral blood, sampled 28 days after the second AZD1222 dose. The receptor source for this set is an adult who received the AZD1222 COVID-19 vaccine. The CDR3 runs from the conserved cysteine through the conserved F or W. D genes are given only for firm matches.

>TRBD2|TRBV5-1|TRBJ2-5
CASSHGTSGSYQETQYF
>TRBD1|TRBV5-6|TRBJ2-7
CASSPDRATFYEQYF
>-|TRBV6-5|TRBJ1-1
CASRTTGKNTEAFF
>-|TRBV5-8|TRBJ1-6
CASSFELNSPLHF
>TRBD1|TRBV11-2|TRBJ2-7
CASSTGTGGYEQYF
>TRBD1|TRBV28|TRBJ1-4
CASSLWEGDRGEKLFF
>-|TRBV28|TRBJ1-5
CASSYERGGGGQPQHF
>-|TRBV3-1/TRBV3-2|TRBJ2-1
CASSQGYYPNTEQFF
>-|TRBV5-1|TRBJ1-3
CASSLGGPSSGNTIYF
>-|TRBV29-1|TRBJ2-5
CSVEPGHVQETQYF
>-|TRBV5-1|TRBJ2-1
CASSLEWREPNEQFF
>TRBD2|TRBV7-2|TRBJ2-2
CASSPGLAGEAGELFF
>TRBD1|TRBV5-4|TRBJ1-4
CASSLFRGHEKLFF
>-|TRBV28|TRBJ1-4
CASSSINPLQREKLFF
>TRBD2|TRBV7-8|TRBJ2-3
CASSPVGTLAGATDTQYF
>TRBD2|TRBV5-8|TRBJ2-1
CASSLGAGPQFF
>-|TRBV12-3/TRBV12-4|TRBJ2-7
CASSPEYEQYF
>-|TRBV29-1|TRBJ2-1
CSVAYTGSYNEQFF
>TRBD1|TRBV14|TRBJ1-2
CASSAHRGQGYTF
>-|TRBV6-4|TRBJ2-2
CASSDSGGNTGELFF
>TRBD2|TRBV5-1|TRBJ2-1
CASSTTSGSGYEQFF
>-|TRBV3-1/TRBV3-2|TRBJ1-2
CASSQVGRRYTF
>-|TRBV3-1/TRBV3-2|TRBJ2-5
CASSPAGRAGETQYF
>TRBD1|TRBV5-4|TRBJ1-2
CASTQGTGGRGDYGYTF
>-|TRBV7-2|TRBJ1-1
CASSSRRGDTEAFF
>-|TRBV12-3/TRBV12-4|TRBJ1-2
CASSLAVNYGYTF
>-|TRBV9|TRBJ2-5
CASSPRGGSETQYF
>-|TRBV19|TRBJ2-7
CASSMGGTAPLYEQYF
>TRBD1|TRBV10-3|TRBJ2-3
CAISMDRTDTQYF
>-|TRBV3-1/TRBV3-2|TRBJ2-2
CASNVGLNTGELFF
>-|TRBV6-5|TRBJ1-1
CASSPGTAMNTEAFF
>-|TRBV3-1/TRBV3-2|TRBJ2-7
CASSQDREPYEQYF
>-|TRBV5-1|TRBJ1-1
CASRTKPMNTEAFF
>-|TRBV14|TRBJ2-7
CASSLGQISYEQYF
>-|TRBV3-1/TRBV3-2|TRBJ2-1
CASGLSKTNEQFF
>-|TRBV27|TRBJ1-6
CASSLQNSPLHF